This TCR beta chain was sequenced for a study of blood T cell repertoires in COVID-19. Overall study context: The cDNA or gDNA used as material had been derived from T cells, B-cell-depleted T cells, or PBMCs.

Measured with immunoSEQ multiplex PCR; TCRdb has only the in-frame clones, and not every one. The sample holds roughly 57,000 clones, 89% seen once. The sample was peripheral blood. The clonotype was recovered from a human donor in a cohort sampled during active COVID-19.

CDR3 loop: CASRRAGGQHYEQYF. Here the CDR3 DNA reads TGCGCCAGCAGGCGGGCGGGAGGGCAGCACTACGAGCAGTACTTC. The chain is built from TRBV5-1 and TRBJ2-7; 9 positions match TRBD2. V shed 5 bases, J shed 3 bases, and the junction held 9 bases outside the gene matches. CDR3 size: 15 residues. CDR1 is SGHRS and CDR2 is YFSETQ in the germline V gene.